This TCR beta chain is from a study of T cells after yellow fever vaccination. Study as a whole: For low cell numbers, libraries were made with SMART-Seq v4 Ultra Low Input.

Whole-study results and caveats: Secondary responses were weaker yet peaked faster, day 5 versus 15.

Template switching with 5'RACE generated the TCR cDNA and added a universal primer site and UMIs. Each CDR3 protein is one row after TCRdb ran MiXCR on the 5' RACE reads. The sample carries around 300,000 distinct CDR3 sequences, roughly 3.9% recorded once. Of note for this clonotype: The antigen is not known.

CDR1 and CDR2 from the germline V gene are MNHEY and SVGEGT. Trimming took off 6 bases at V and 2 bases at J, with 1 base between the two ends. The CDR3 is made up of 10 amino acids. The input for sequencing was PBMCs, taken 5 days after the yellow fever booster vaccination. The chain has TRBV6-2 or TRBV6-3 and TRBJ1-2; D unclear. This TCR was recovered from a man between 18 and 29 years old who received the YFV17D yellow fever vaccine. CDR3 sequence (DNA): TGTGCCAGCAGGAACTATGGCTACACCTTC. Translated, it gives CASRNYGYTF.